This T cell receptor (beta chain) was captured by sequencing in a study of blood T cell repertoires in COVID-19. Per the original data handling: Using reference gene primer amplification, nucleated cell counts were estimated. Sequencing was performed with immunoSEQ multiplex PCR; in TCRdb, only in-frame clones are kept and a portion is missing. Clonal size and the V and J genes are those of that table, whereas D and trimming came from the DNA. Of about 370,000 clones listed, around 90% are singletons. The germline V gene has CDR1 SGDLS and CDR2 YYNGEE. Between the trimmed V and J ends, which lost 0 bases and 4 bases, there was a span of 7 bases. This CDR3 is built from 13 residues. Followed over time, Seattle patients had been enrolled while infection was active.

Material: peripheral blood. The source is a woman in her twenties or thirties with COVID-19, enrolled during active disease. The V gene is TRBV9, the J gene TRBJ1-1; the D is unclear. CDR3 in amino acids: CASSVAGITEAFF. The CDR3 DNA reads TGTGCCAGCAGCGTAGCGGGGATCACTGAAGCTTTCTTT. The full variable domain, rest sourced from reference TRBV9 and TRBJ1-1, is DSGVTQTPKHLITATGQRVTLRCSPRSGDLSVYWYQQSLDQGLQFLIQYYNGEERAKGNILERFSAQQFPDLHSELNLSSLELGDSALYFCASSVAGITEAFFGQGTRLTVV.